The source of this T cell receptor beta chain is a study of radiotherapy plus CTLA-4 blockade in lung cancer. In the case of this clone: Its cognate antigen is unknown.

TCRdb's table, derived via immunoSEQ multiplex PCR, lists solely in-frame clones and lacks some. The sample comprises approximately 19,000 clones, 86% of which are singletons, and about a quarter rests with the top ten. The CDR3 runs to 14 residues. With 4 bases removed from V and 0 bases from J, the gap between germline ends came to 9 bases. Germline-derived CDR1 and CDR2 are SGHRS and YFSETQ. Study observations and caveats: Tumor-derived TCR clones expanded in blood after radiotherapy plus ipilimumab. Increased serum interferon-beta after radiation also reportedly predicted response strongly.

The chain combines TRBV5-1 with TRBJ2-3, with D possibly TRBD1 on 6 matching bases. This receptor was identified in a human donor with non-small cell lung cancer whose response to radiotherapy plus ipilimumab could not be evaluated. The starting material was peripheral blood, obtained from a patient treated with radiotherapy plus ipilimumab. CDR3 sequence: CASSQGISTDTQYF. CDR3 DNA sequence: TGCGCCAGCAGCCAGGGGATTAGCACAGATACGCAGTATTTT.